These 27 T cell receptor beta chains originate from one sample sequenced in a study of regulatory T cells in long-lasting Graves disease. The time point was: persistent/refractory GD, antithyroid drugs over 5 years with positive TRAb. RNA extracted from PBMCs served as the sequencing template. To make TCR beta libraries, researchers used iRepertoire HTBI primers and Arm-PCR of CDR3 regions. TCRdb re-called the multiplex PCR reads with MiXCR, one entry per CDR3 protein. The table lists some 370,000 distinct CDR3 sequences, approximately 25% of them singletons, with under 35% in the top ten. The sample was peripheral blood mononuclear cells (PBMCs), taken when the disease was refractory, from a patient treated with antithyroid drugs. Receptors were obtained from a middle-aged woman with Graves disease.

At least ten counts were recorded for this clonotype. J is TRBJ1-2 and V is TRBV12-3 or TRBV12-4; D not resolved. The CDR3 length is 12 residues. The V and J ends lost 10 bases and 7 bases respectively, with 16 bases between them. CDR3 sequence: CATSPGRGGYTF. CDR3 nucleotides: TGTGCCACCTCTCCAGGACGGGGTGGCTACACCTTC.

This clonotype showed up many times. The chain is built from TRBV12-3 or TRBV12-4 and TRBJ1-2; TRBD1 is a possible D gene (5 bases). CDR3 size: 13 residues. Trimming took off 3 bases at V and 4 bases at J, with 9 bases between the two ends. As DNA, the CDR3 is TGTGCCAGCAGTTTTCGACAGTCCTATGGCTACACCTTC. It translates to CASSFRQSYGYTF.

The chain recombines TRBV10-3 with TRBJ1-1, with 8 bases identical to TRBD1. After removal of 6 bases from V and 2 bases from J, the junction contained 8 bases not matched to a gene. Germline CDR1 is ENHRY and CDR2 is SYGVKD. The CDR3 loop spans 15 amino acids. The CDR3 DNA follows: TGTGCCATCAGGGAAGCAGGGGGCGAAAACACTGAAGCTTTCTTT. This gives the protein CAIREAGGENTEAFF.

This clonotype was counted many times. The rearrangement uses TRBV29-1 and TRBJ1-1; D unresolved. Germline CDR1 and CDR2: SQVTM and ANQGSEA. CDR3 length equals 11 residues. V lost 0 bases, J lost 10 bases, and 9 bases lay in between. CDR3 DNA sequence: TGCAGCGTTGAAGAGGCAGCTCGAGCTTTCTTT. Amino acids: CSVEEAARAFF. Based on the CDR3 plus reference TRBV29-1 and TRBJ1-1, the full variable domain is SAVISQKPSRDICQRGTSLTIQCQVDSQVTMMFWYRQQPGQSLTLIATANQGSEATYESGFVIDKFPISRPNLTFSTLTVSNMSPEDSSIYLCSVEEAARAFFGQGTRLTVV.

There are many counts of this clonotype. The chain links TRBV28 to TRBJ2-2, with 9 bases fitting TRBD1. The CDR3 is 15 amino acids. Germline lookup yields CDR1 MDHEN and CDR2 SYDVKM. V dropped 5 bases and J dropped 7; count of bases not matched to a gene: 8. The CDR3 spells CASSPGQGTGGELFF. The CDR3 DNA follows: TGTGCCAGCAGTCCCGGACAGGGGACTGGCGGGGAGCTGTTTTTT. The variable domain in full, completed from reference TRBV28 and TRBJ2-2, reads DVKVTQSSRYLVKRTGEKVFLECVQDMDHENMFWYRQDPGLGLRLIYFSYDVKMKEKGDIPEGYSVSREKKERFSLILESASTNQTSMYLCASSPGQGTGGELFFGEGSRLTVL.

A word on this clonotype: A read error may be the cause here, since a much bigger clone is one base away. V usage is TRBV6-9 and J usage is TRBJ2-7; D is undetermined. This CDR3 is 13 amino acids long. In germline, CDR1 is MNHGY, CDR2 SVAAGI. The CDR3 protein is CAGSYPILYEQYF. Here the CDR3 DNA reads TGTGCCGGCAGTTACCCCATCTTATACGAGCAGTACTTC.

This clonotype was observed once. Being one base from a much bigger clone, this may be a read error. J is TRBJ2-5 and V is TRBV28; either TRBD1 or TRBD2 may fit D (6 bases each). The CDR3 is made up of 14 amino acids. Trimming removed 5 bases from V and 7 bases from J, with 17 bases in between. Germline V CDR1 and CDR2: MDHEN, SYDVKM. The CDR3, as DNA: TGTGCCAGCAGTGGAGGGGGGACAAAGAGGACCCAGTACTTC. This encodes CASSGGGTKRTQYF.

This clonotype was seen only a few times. The CDR3 DNA reads TGTGCCAGTAGTATAGGGGGGGACAACCAAGAGACCCAGTACTTC. As protein: CASSIGGDNQETQYF. This sequence joins TRBV19 and TRBJ2-5; either TRBD1 or TRBD2 may supply D (6 bases each). Germline CDR1 LNHDA, CDR2 SQIVND (reference sequence). V dropped 1 base and J dropped 0 bases, with 9 bases sitting between them. The CDR3 length is 15 residues.

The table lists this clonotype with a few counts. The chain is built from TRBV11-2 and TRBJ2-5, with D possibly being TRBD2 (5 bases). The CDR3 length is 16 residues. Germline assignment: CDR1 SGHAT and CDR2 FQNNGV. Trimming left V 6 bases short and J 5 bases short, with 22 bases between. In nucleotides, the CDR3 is TGTGCCAGCAGAGGGATGTGGGAGCCTCCGCGGGAGACCCAGTACTTC. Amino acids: CASRGMWEPPRETQYF.

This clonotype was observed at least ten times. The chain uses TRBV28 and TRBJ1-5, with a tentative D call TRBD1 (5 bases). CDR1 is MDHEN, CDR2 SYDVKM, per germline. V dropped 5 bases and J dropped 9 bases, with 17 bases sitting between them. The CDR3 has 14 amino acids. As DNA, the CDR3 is TGTGCCAGCAGTCCCCGTGGGGGTTTTACGCCCCAGCATTTT. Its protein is CASSPRGGFTPQHF.

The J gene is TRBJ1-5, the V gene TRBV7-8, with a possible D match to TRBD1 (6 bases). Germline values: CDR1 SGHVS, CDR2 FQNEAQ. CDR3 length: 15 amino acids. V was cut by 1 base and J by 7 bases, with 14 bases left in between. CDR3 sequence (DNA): TGTGCCAGCAGCTTAGAATGGGGGGGGCTGCAGCCCCAGCATTTT. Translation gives CASSLEWGGLQPQHF. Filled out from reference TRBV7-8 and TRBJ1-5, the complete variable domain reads GAGVSQSPRYKVAKRGQDVALRCDPISGHVSLFWYQQALGQGPEFLTYFQNEAQLDKSGLPSDRFFAERPEGSVSTLKIQRTQQEDSAVYLCASSLEWGGLQPQHFGDGTRLSIL.

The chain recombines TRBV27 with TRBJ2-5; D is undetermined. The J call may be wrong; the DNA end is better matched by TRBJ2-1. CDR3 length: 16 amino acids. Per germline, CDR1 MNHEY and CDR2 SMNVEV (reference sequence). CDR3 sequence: CASSFDSHRGWGEQFF. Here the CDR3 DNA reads TGTGCCAGCAGTTTTGATTCGCATCGTGGCTGGGGTGAGCAGTTCTTC.

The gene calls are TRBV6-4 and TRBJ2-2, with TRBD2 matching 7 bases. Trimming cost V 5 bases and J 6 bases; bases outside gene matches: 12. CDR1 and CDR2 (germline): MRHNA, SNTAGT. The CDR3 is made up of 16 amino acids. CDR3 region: CASSYAGVRVPGELFF. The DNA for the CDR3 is TGTGCCAGCAGTTATGCGGGAGTTAGGGTACCCGGGGAGCTGTTTTTT.

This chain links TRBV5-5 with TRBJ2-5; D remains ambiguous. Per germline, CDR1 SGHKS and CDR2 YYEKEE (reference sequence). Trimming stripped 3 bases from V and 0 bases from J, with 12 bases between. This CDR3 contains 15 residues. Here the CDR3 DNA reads TGTGCCAGCAGCTCTTGGTTCAGAAACCAAGAGACCCAGTACTTC. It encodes CASSSWFRNQETQYF.

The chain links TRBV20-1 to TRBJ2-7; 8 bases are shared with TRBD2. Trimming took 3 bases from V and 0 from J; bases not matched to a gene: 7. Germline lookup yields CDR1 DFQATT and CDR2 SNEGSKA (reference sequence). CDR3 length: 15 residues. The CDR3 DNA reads TGCAGTGCTAGGCCGCTAGCGGGCTCCTCCTACGAGCAGTACTTC. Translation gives CSARPLAGSSYEQYF.

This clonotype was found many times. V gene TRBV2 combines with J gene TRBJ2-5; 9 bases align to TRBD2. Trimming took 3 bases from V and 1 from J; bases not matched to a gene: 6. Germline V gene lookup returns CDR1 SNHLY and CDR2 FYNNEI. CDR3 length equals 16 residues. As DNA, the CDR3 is TGTGCCAGCAGTGATCCTGGTAGCGGGAGCCAAGAGACCCAGTACTTC. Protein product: CASSDPGSGSQETQYF. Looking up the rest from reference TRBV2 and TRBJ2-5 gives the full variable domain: EPEVTQTPSHQVTQMGQEVILRCVPISNHLYFYWYRQILGQKVEFLVSFYNNEISEKSEIFDDQFSVERPDGSNFTLKIRSTKLEDSAMYFCASSDPGSGSQETQYFGPGTRLLVL.

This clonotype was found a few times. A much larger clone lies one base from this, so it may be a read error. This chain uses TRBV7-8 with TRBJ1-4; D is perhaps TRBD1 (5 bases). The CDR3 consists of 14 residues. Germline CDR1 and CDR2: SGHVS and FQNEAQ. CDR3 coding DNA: TGTGCCAGCAGCTCCCCGGGGGGGTATGAAAAACTGCTTTTT. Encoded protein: CASSSPGGYEKLLF.

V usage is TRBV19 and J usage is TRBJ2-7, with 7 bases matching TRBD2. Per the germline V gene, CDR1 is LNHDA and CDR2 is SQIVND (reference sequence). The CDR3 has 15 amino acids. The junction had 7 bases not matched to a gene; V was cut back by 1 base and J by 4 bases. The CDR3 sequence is CASSIGRGSSYEQYF. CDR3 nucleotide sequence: TGTGCCAGTAGTATAGGTCGCGGGAGTTCGTACGAGCAGTACTTC.

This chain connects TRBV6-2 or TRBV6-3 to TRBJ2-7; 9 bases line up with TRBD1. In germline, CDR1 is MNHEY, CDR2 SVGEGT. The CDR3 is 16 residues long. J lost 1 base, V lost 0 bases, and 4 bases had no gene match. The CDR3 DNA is TGTGCCAGCAGTTACTCTCCACAGGGGGCGTCCTACGAGCAGTACTTC. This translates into CASSYSPQGASYEQYF.

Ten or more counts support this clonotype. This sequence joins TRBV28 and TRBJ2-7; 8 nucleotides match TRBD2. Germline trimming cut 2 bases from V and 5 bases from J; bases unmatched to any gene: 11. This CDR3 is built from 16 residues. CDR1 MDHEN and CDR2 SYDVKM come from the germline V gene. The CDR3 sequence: CASSLGFVGRENEQYF. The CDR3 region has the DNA TGTGCCAGCAGTTTAGGATTTGTCGGGAGGGAAAACGAGCAGTACTTC.

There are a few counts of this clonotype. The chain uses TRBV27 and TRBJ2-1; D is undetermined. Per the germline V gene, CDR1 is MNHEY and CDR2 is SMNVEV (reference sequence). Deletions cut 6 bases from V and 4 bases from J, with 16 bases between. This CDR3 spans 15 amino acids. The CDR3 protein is CASRTPGRAYNEQFF. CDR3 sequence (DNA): TGTGCCAGCAGAACGCCAGGTAGGGCGTACAATGAGCAGTTCTTC.

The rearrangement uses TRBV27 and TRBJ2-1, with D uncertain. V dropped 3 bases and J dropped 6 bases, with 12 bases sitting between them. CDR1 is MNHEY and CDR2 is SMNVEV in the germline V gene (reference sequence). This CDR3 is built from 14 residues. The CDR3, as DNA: TGTGCCAGCAGTTTCATGGGCGCGATCAATGAGCAGTTCTTC. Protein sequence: CASSFMGAINEQFF.

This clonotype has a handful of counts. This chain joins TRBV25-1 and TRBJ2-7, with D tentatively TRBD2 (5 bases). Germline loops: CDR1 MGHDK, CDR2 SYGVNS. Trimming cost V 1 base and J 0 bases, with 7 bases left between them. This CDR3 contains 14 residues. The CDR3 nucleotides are TGTGCCAGCAGTGAATTAGGGAGCTCCTACGAGCAGTACTTC. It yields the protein CASSELGSSYEQYF.

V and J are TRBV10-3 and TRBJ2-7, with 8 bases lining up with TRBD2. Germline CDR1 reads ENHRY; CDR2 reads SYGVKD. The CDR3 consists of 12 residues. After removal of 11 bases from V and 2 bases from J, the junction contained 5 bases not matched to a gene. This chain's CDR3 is CASHSGAYEQYF. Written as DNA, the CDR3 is TGTGCCTCCCATAGCGGGGCCTACGAGCAGTACTTC.

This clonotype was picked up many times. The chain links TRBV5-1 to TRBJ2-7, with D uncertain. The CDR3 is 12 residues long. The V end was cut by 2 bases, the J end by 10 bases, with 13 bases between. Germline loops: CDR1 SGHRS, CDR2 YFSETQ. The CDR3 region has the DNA TGCGCCAGCAGCTTTCCGAGCGCAGACCAGTACTTC. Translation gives CASSFPSADQYF.

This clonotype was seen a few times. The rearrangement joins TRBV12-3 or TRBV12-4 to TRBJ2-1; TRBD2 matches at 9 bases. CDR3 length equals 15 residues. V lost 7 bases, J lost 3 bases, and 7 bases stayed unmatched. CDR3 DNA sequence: TGTGCCAGCAAGGGGCCAGCGGGAGGCTACAATGAGCAGTTCTTC. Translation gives CASKGPAGGYNEQFF.

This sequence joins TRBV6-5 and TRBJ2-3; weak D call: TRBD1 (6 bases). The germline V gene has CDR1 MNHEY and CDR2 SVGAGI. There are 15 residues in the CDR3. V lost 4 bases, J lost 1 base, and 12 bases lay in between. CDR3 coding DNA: TGTGCCAGCAGTTCTCGGAAGGGGGGCACAGATACGCAGTATTTT. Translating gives CASSSRKGGTDTQYF.